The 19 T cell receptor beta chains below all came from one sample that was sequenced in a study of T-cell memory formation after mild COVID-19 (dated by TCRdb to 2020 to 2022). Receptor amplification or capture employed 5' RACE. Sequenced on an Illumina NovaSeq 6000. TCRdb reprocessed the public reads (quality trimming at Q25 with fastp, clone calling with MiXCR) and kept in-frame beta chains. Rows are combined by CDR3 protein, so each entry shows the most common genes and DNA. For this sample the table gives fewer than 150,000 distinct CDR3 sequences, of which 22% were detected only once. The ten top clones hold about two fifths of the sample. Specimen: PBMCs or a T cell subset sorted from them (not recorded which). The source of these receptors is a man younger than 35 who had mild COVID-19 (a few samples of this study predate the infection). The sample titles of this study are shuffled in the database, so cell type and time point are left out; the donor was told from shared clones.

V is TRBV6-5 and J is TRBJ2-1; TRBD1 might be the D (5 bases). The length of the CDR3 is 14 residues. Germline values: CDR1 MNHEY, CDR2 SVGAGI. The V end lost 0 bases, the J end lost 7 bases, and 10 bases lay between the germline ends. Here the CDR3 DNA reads TGTGCCAGCAGTTACTCCGCAGGGCAAAATGAGCAGTTCTTC. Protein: CASSYSAGQNEQFF.

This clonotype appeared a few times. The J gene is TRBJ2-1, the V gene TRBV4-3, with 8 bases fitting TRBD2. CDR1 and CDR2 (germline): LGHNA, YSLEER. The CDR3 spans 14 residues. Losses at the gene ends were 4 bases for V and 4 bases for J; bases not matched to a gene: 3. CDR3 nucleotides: TGCGCCAGCAGCCCCGGGGGGGAATACAATGAGCAGTTCTTC. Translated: CASSPGGEYNEQFF.

This CDR3 is CASSSGATYEQYV. In nucleotides, the CDR3 is TGTGCCAGCAGTTCCGGGGCCACCTACGAGCAGTACGTC. The chain joins TRBV6-2 or TRBV6-3 to TRBJ2-7; D could derive from TRBD1 or TRBD2 (5 bases each). This CDR3 is 13 amino acids long. With 4 bases removed from V and 2 bases from J, the gap between germline ends came to 9 bases. Germline loops: CDR1 MNHEY, CDR2 SVGEGT.

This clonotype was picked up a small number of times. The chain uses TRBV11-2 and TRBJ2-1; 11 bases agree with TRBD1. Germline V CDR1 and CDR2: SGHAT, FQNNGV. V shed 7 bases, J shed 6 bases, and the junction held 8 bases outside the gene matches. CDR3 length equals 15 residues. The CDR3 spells CASNPGQGASNEQFF. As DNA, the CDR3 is TGTGCCAGCAACCCCGGACAGGGGGCGAGCAATGAGCAGTTCTTC.

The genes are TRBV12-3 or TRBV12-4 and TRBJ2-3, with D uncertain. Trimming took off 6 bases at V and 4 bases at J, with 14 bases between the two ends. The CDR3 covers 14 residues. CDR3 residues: CASRQRQIPDTQYF. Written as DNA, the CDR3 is TGTGCCAGCAGACAGAGACAAATACCAGATACGCAGTATTTT.

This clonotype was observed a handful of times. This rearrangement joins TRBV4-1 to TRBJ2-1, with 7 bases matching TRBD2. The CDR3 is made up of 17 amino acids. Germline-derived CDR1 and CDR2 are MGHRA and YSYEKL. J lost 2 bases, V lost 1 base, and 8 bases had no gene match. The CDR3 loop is CASSQVIQRGTYNEQFF. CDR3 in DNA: TGCGCCAGCAGCCAAGTGATCCAGCGGGGTACCTACAATGAGCAGTTCTTC.

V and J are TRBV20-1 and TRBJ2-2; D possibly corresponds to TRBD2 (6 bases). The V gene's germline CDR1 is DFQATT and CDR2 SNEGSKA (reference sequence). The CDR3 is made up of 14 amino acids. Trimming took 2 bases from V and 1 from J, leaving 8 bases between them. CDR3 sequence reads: CSARPRGNTGELFF. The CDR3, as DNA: TGCAGTGCTAGACCGCGGGGGAACACCGGGGAGCTGTTTTTT.

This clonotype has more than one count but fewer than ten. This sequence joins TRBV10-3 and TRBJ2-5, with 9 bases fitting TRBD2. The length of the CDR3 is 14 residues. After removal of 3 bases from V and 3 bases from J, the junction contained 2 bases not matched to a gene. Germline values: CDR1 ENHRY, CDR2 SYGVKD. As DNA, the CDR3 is TGTGCCATCAGTGATCGGACTAGCGAAGAGACCCAGTACTTC. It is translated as CAISDRTSEETQYF.

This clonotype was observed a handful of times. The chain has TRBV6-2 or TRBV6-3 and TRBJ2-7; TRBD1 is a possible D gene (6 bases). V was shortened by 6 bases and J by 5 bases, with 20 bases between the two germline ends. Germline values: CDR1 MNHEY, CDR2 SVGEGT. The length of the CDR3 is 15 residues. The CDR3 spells CASSRMSGGLNEQYV. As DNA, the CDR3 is TGTGCCAGCAGCCGAATGTCTGGGGGCTTGAACGAGCAGTACGTC.

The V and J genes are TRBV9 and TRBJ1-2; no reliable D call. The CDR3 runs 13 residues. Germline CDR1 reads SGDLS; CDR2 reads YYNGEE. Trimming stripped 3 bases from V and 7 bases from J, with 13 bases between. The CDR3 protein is CASSEPPPAGYTF. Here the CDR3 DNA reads TGTGCCAGCAGCGAGCCTCCCCCGGCTGGCTACACCTTC.

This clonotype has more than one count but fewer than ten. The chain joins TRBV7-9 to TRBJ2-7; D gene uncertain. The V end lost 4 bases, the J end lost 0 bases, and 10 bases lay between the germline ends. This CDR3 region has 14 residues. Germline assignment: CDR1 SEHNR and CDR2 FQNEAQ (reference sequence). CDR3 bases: TGTGCCAGCAGCTCCCCGACCCTCTCCTACGAGCAGTACGTC. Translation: CASSSPTLSYEQYV.

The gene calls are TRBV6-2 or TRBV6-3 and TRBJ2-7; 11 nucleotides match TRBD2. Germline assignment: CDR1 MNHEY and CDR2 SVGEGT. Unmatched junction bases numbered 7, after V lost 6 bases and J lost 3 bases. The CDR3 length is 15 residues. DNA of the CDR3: TGTGCCAGCAGCTTCTCCGGGACTAGCGGCTACGAGCAGTACTTC. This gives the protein CASSFSGTSGYEQYF.

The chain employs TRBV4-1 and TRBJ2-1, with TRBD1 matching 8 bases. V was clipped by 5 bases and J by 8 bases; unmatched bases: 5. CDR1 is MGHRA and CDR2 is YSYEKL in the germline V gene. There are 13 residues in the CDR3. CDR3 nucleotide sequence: TGCGCCAGCAGCAAACAGACAGGGGATGAGCAGTTCTTC. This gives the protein CASSKQTGDEQFF.

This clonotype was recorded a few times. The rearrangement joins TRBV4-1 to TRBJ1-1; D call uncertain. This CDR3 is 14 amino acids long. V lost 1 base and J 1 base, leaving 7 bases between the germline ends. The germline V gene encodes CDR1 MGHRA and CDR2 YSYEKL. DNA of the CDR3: TGCGCCAGCAGCCAAGCAGAGGGGAACACTGAAGCTTTCTTT. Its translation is CASSQAEGNTEAFF.

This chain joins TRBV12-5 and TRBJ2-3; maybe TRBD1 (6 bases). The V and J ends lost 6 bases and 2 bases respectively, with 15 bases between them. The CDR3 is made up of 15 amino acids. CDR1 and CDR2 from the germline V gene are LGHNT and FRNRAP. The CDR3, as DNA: TGTGCTAGTGGAGTCCTTGGACAGAACACAGATACGCAGTATTTT. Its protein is CASGVLGQNTDTQYF.

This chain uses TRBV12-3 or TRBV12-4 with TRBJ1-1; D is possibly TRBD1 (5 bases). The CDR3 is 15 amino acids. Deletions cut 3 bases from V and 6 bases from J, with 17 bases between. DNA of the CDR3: TGTGCCAGCAGTTTCGTGGCAGGGTGGGAGGCTGAAGCTTTCTTT. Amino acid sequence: CASSFVAGWEAEAFF.

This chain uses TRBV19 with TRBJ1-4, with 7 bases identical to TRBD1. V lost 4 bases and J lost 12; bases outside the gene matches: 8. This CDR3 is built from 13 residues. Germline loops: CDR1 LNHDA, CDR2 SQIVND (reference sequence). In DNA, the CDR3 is TGTGCCAGTAGTAGACAGGGAACGGCTGAACTGTTTTTT. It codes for CASSRQGTAELFF.

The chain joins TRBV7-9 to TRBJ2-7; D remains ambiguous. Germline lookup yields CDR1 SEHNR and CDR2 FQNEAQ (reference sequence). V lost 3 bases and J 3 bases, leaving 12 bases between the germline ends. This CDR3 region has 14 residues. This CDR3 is CASSLRDTHYEQYF. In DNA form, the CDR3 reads TGTGCCAGCAGCTTGCGAGACACCCACTACGAGCAGTACTTC.

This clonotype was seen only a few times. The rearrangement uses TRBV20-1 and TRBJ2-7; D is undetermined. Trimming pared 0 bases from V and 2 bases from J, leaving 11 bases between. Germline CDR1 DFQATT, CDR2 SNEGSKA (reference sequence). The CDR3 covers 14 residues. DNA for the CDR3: TGCAGTGCTAGAGATCGGGCGAACCCCTACGAGCAGTACTTC. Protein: CSARDRANPYEQYF.